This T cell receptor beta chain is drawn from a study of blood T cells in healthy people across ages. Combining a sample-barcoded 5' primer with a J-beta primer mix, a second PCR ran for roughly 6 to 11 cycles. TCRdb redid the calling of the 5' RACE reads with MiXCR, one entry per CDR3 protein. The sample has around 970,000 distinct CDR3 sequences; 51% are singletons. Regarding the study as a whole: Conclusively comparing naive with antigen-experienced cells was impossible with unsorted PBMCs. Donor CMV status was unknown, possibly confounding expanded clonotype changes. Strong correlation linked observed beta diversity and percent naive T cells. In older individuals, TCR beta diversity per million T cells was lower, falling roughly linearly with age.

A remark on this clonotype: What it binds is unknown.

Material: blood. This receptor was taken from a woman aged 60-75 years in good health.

In DNA form, the CDR3 reads TGCGCCAGCAGCCAGGCTAGCGGGGTCTTTGATACGCAGTATTTT. Its translation is CASSQASGVFDTQYF. This chain uses TRBV4-3 with TRBJ2-3; TRBD2 matches at 9 bases. Germline V gene lookup returns CDR1 LGHNA and CDR2 YSLEER. The CDR3 length is 15 residues. Trimming removed 3 bases from V and 6 bases from J; junction bases left unmatched: 7.